Listed below are T cell receptor beta chains from one sample, sequenced in a study of beta chain features in type 1 diabetes. Libraries were prepared by immunoSEQ multiplex PCR; TCRdb keeps only in-frame clonotypes and omits some of them. This sample has approximately 140,000 clones; roughly 10% occur once, and the top ten carry 0.75%. Sequenced sample: central memory CD4+ T cells from blood. These receptors were obtained from a man in his thirties or forties with type 1 diabetes. Each CDR3 is given with its conserved first and last residue. D genes are given only for firm matches. The size field is filled for only some rows; it gives once, few, many or a size class.

size: few
J: TRBJ2-6
length: 19
V: TRBV4-3
D: NA
CDR3: CASSQDNRESKTGANVLTF
DNA: TGCGCCAGCAGCCAAGATAACAGGGAAAGTAAGACTGGGGCCAACGTCCTGACTTTC

size: few
J: TRBJ1-1
length: 15
V: TRBV6-1
D: NA
CDR3: CASSVEAFGDTEAFF
DNA: TGTGCCAGCAGTGTTGAAGCATTCGGGGACACTGAAGCTTTCTTT

size: NA
J: TRBJ2-5
length: 13
V: TRBV11-2
D: NA
CDR3: CASSRGSSETQYF
DNA: TGTGCCAGCAGCCGAGGGAGTTCTGAGACCCAGTACTTC

size: NA
J: TRBJ2-4
length: 14
V: TRBV5-4
D: TRBD2
CDR3: CASSLASGGNIQYF
DNA: TGTGCCAGCAGCTTGGCTAGCGGTGGGAACATTCAGTACTTC

size: NA
J: TRBJ2-5
length: 14
V: TRBV11-2
D: NA
CDR3: CASSLDNGGETQYF
DNA: TGTGCCAGCAGCTTAGATAACGGCGGAGAGACCCAGTACTTC

size: few
J: TRBJ2-5
length: 12
V: TRBV27
D: NA
CDR3: CASSSEGETQYF
DNA: TGTGCCAGCAGTTCGGAGGGAGAGACCCAGTACTTC

size: many
J: TRBJ1-1
length: 12
V: TRBV7-9
D: NA
CDR3: CASSRQYTEAFF
DNA: TGTGCCAGCAGTAGACAGTACACTGAAGCTTTCTTT

size: NA
J: TRBJ1-2
length: 15
V: TRBV6-5
D: TRBD1
CDR3: CASSYGDRGRSGYTF
DNA: TGTGCCAGCAGTTATGGGGACAGGGGGCGGTCTGGCTACACCTTC

size: few
J: TRBJ1-2
length: 15
V: TRBV10-3
D: NA
CDR3: CAISRTGSANYGYTF
DNA: TGTGCCATCAGTCGAACGGGGTCGGCTAACTATGGCTACACCTTC

size: NA
J: TRBJ1-3
length: 19
V: TRBV6-1
D: NA
CDR3: CASSEMGRGWTSTGNTIYF
DNA: TGTGCCAGCAGTGAAATGGGCAGGGGTTGGACATCGACTGGAAACACCATATATTTT

size: NA
J: TRBJ1-5
length: 14
V: TRBV6-5
D: NA
CDR3: CASSYSRPNQPQHF
DNA: TGTGCCAGCAGTTACTCGCGGCCGAATCAGCCCCAGCATTTT

size: few
J: TRBJ1-3
length: 16
V: TRBV18
D: NA
CDR3: CASSPSTSISGNTIYF
DNA: TGTGCCAGCTCACCTTCGACATCAATCTCTGGAAACACCATATATTTT

size: NA
J: TRBJ1-1
length: 19
V: TRBV23-1
D: NA
CDR3: CASSPLGGSYRTRDTEAFF
DNA: TGCGCCAGCAGTCCCCTCGGGGGTTCTTATCGTACAAGGGACACTGAAGCTTTCTTT

size: NA
J: TRBJ2-3
length: 14
V: TRBV5-6
D: NA
CDR3: CASSFSAGADTQYF
DNA: TGTGCCAGCAGCTTTTCCGCAGGGGCAGATACGCAGTATTTT

size: NA
J: TRBJ2-1
length: 16
V: TRBV9
D: NA
CDR3: CASSLEGTGTYNEQFF
DNA: TGTGCCAGCAGCCTAGAGGGAACAGGGACCTACAATGAGCAGTTCTTC

size: NA
J: TRBJ2-1
length: 15
V: TRBV7-2
D: TRBD2
CDR3: CASSLPSGVYNEQFF
DNA: TGTGCCAGCAGCTTACCTAGCGGGGTCTACAATGAGCAGTTCTTC

size: few
J: TRBJ1-4
length: 13
V: TRBV5-1
D: TRBD1
CDR3: CASSTQGAEKLFF
DNA: TGCGCCAGCAGCACACAGGGGGCTGAAAAACTGTTTTTT

size: few
J: TRBJ1-4
length: 14
V: TRBV5-4
D: NA
CDR3: CASSLSATNEKLFF
DNA: TGTGCCAGCAGCTTGTCAGCGACTAATGAAAAACTGTTTTTT

size: NA
J: TRBJ2-1
length: 13
V: TRBV11-2
D: NA
CDR3: CASSFDTNNEQFF
DNA: TGTGCCAGCAGCTTTGACACCAACAATGAGCAGTTCTTC

size: few
J: TRBJ1-2
length: 12
V: TRBV28
D: NA
CDR3: CASKEGAYGYTF
DNA: TGTGCCAGCAAGGAGGGAGCCTATGGCTACACCTTC

size: medium-sized
J: TRBJ2-5
length: 11
V: TRBV29-1
D: TRBD2
CDR3: CSVERGRTQYF
DNA: TGCAGCGTTGAGCGGGGGAGGACCCAGTACTTC

size: few
J: TRBJ1-3
length: 12
V: TRBV7-2
D: NA
CDR3: CASSPSGNTIYF
DNA: TGTGCCAGCAGCCCGTCTGGAAACACCATATATTTT

size: few
J: TRBJ1-2
length: 16
V: TRBV6-5
D: NA
CDR3: CASSYSIMGGGNGYTF
DNA: TGTGCCAGCAGTTACTCTATTATGGGGGGAGGGAATGGCTACACCTTC

size: few
J: TRBJ1-2
length: 12
V: TRBV4-2
D: TRBD1
CDR3: CASSRGLSGYTF
DNA: TGTGCCAGCAGCAGGGGGCTATCTGGCTACACCTTC

size: few
J: TRBJ2-4
length: 14
V: TRBV29-1
D: NA
CDR3: CSVGLVGAGNIQYF
DNA: TGCAGCGTTGGGCTTGTGGGGGCTGGAAACATTCAGTACTTC

size: NA
J: TRBJ1-1
length: 12
V: TRBV29-1
D: NA
CDR3: CSVGGWNTEAFF
DNA: TGCAGCGTTGGAGGATGGAACACTGAAGCTTTCTTT

size: NA
J: TRBJ1-2
length: 14
V: TRBV6-4
D: NA
CDR3: CASSEVLGGGGYTF
DNA: TGTGCCAGCAGTGAAGTTTTGGGGGGAGGAGGCTACACCTTC

size: few
J: TRBJ2-2
length: 13
V: TRBV28
D: NA
CDR3: CASSLTGPGELFF
DNA: TGTGCCAGCAGCCTAACAGGGCCCGGGGAGCTGTTTTTT

size: few
J: TRBJ1-2
length: 13
V: TRBV6-6
D: NA
CDR3: CAISIEANYGYTF
DNA: TGTGCCATCAGTATAGAAGCTAACTATGGCTACACCTTC

size: NA
J: TRBJ2-5
length: 13
V: TRBV5-4
D: TRBD1
CDR3: CASSPGTEETQYF
DNA: TGTGCCAGCAGCCCGGGGACAGAAGAGACCCAGTACTTC

size: few
J: TRBJ2-6
length: 18
V: TRBV4-1
D: NA
CDR3: CASSLEGPLPSGANVLTF
DNA: TGCGCCAGCAGCCTAGAGGGGCCACTTCCATCTGGGGCCAACGTCCTGACTTTC

size: few
J: TRBJ2-7
length: 15
V: TRBV27
D: TRBD1
CDR3: CASSSTGQGWDEQYF
DNA: TGTGCCAGCAGTTCGACGGGACAGGGCTGGGACGAGCAGTACTTC

size: few
J: TRBJ1-2
length: 14
V: TRBV6-6
D: TRBD1
CDR3: CASSYSGQGGGYTF
DNA: TGTGCCAGCAGTTACTCGGGACAGGGAGGAGGCTACACCTTC

size: NA
J: TRBJ2-3
length: 16
V: TRBV5-1
D: TRBD2
CDR3: CASSPYSGGATDTQYF
DNA: TGCGCCAGCAGCCCCTATAGCGGGGGGGCAACAGATACGCAGTATTTT

size: NA
J: TRBJ2-5
length: 12
V: TRBV9
D: NA
CDR3: CASSSGQETQYF
DNA: TGTGCCAGCAGCTCGGGCCAAGAGACCCAGTACTTC

size: few
J: TRBJ1-2
length: 14
V: TRBV28
D: NA
CDR3: CASTRSDTLSGYTF
DNA: TGTGCCAGCACCCGGTCTGACACCCTGAGCGGCTACACCTTC

size: few
J: TRBJ1-6
length: 17
V: TRBV30
D: NA
CDR3: CAWSSVRGHSIQSPLHF
DNA: TGTGCCTGGAGTTCTGTCAGGGGACACTCGATCCAATCACCCCTCCACTTT

size: NA
J: TRBJ1-5
length: 19
V: TRBV19
D: TRBD1
CDR3: CASSSGPGQGALGNQPQHF
DNA: TGTGCCAGTAGTTCCGGACCGGGACAGGGGGCATTGGGCAATCAGCCCCAGCATTTT

size: NA
J: TRBJ1-6
length: 12
V: TRBV7-3
D: NA
CDR3: CASRQEDSPLHF
DNA: TGTGCCTCACGACAGGAGGATTCACCCCTCCACTTT

size: few
J: TRBJ2-1
length: 16
V: TRBV5-5
D: NA
CDR3: CASSLEVIASYNEQFF
DNA: TGTGCCAGCAGCTTGGAGGTGATAGCCTCCTACAATGAGCAGTTCTTC

size: NA
J: TRBJ1-2
length: 11
V: TRBV5-1
D: NA
CDR3: CASSSQDGYTF
DNA: TGCGCCAGCAGCTCCCAGGATGGCTACACCTTC

size: many
J: TRBJ2-1
length: 15
V: TRBV4-1
D: TRBD2
CDR3: CASSPLAGPWNEQFF
DNA: TGCGCCAGCAGCCCTCTAGCGGGGCCGTGGAATGAGCAGTTCTTC

size: few
J: TRBJ1-1
length: 16
V: TRBV6-6
D: NA
CDR3: CASAVERGVVDTEAFF
DNA: TGTGCCTCCGCAGTTGAGCGGGGGGTAGTGGACACTGAAGCTTTCTTT

size: NA
J: TRBJ2-7
length: 16
V: TRBV27
D: NA
CDR3: CASSLSWSGRQGEQYF
DNA: TGTGCCAGCAGTTTAAGCTGGTCCGGCAGGCAGGGAGAGCAGTACTTC

size: NA
J: TRBJ2-7
length: 13
V: TRBV6-1
D: TRBD1
CDR3: CASRGTGDAEQYF
DNA: TGTGCCAGCAGGGGGACAGGGGACGCCGAGCAGTACTTC

size: NA
J: TRBJ2-3
length: 13
V: TRBV7-6
D: NA
CDR3: CASSYRQLDTQYF
DNA: TGTGCCAGCAGCTACCGACAGCTAGATACGCAGTATTTT

size: few
J: TRBJ1-2
length: 16
V: TRBV9
D: TRBD1
CDR3: CASSARANRGEDGYTF
DNA: TGTGCCAGCAGCGCCCGTGCGAACAGGGGAGAAGATGGCTACACCTTC

size: few
J: TRBJ2-7
length: 14
V: TRBV7-8
D: NA
CDR3: CASSLGNLAYEQYF
DNA: TGTGCCAGCAGCTTAGGGAATCTAGCTTACGAGCAGTACTTC